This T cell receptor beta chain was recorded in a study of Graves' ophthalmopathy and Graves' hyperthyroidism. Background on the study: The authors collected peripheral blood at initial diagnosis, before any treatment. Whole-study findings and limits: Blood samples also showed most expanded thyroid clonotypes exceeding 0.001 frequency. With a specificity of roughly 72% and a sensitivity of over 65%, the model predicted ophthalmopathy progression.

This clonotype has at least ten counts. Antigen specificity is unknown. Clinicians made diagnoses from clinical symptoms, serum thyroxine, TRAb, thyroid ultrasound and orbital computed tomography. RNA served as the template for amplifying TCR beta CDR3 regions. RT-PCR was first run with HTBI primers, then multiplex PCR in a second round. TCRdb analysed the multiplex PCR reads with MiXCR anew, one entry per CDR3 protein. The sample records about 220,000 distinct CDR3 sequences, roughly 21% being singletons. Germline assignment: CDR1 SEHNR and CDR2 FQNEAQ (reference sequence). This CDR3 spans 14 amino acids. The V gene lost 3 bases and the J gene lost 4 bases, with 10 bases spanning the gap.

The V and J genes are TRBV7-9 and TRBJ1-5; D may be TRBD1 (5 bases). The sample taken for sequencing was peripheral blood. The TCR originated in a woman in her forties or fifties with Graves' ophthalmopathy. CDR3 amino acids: CASSFGGVNQPQHF. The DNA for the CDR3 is TGTGCCAGCAGCTTCGGAGGGGTAAATCAGCCCCAGCATTTT.